Listed below are T cell receptor beta chains from one sample, sequenced in a study of T cells in Graves' hyperthyroidism and ophthalmopathy. TCRdb passed the multiplex PCR reads through MiXCR, listing each CDR3 protein once. The top ten clones hold roughly a sixth of a sample with some 690,000 distinct CDR3 sequences, 15% to 20% of them seen once. The sample comprised blood. The origin of the receptors is a man aged 45-65 years with Graves' hyperthyroidism. CDR3s include the opening cysteine and the closing phenylalanine or tryptophan. The order of the fields is D gene, clone size, V gene, J gene, CDR3 protein, CDR3 DNA. D genes are given only for firm matches. Clone size, where shown, is once, few, many, or a class for clones that have expanded.

D: .; size: .; V: TRBV20-1; J: TRBJ2-7; CDR3: CSARRDQSYEQYF; DNA: TGCAGTGCTAGGCGGGACCAGTCCTACGAGCAGTACTTC
D: TRBD1; size: .; V: TRBV18; J: TRBJ2-3; CDR3: CASSSDSGTVKTDTQYF; DNA: TGTGCCAGCTCATCGGACTCCGGGACAGTGAAAACAGATACGCAGTATTTT
D: TRBD2; size: .; V: TRBV20-1; J: TRBJ2-2; CDR3: CSARKEGGHTGELFF; DNA: TGCAGTGCTAGAAAGGAGGGAGGGCATACCGGGGAGCTGTTTTTT
D: .; size: .; V: TRBV6-2/TRBV6-3; J: TRBJ1-2; CDR3: CASSYLDTYLEDGYTF; DNA: TGTGCCAGCAGTTACCTCGACACCTATTTAGAGGATGGCTACACCTTC
D: .; size: few; V: TRBV7-3; J: TRBJ1-1; CDR3: CASSFRGSGTEAFF; DNA: TGTGCCAGCAGCTTCAGGGGTTCTGGCACTGAAGCTTTCTTT
D: .; size: few; V: TRBV27; J: TRBJ2-2; CDR3: CASRLPFGRDSYTGELFF; DNA: TGTGCCAGCAGACTCCCTTTCGGGCGGGACTCCTACACCGGGGAGCTGTTTTTT
D: TRBD1; size: few; V: TRBV6-1; J: TRBJ2-3; CDR3: CASSDPTGGKVYTQYF; DNA: TGTGCCAGCAGTGATCCTACAGGGGGCAAGGTCTATACGCAGTATTTT
D: .; size: many; V: TRBV6-2/TRBV6-3; J: TRBJ2-4; CDR3: CASSYVSVRAKNIQYF; DNA: TGTGCCAGCAGTTACGTGAGCGTCCGCGCCAAAAACATTCAGTACTTC
D: .; size: many; V: TRBV12-3/TRBV12-4; J: TRBJ1-3; CDR3: CASIRGSGNTIYF; DNA: TGTGCCAGCATTCGGGGCTCTGGAAACACCATATATTTT
D: .; size: .; V: TRBV24-1; J: TRBJ1-2; CDR3: CATSEDSRGYTF; DNA: TGTGCCACCAGTGAGGACAGTAGGGGCTACACCTTC
D: .; size: .; V: TRBV20-1; J: TRBJ2-3; CDR3: CSASTGLDTQYF; DNA: TGCAGTGCTAGCACGGGATTAGATACGCAGTATTTT
D: .; size: few; V: TRBV9; J: TRBJ1-2; CDR3: CASSVERDGYGYTF; DNA: TGTGCCAGCAGCGTAGAAAGGGACGGCTATGGCTACACCTTC
D: TRBD1; size: .; V: TRBV10-3; J: TRBJ1-1; CDR3: CAITPGTGTAFF; DNA: TGTGCCATCACCCCCGGGACAGGGACTGCTTTCTTT
D: TRBD2; size: .; V: TRBV27; J: TRBJ2-7; CDR3: CASSPIAGGSSEQYF; DNA: TGTGCCAGCAGTCCAATAGCGGGAGGGTCGAGTGAGCAGTACTTC
D: .; size: few; V: TRBV2; J: TRBJ2-7; CDR3: CASRGGVEQYF; DNA: TGTGCCAGCAGGGGGGGAGTCGAGCAGTACTTC
D: TRBD1; size: few; V: TRBV11-2; J: TRBJ1-5; CDR3: CASSSGTGKGQPQHF; DNA: TGTGCCAGCAGCTCCGGGACAGGGAAGGGTCAGCCCCAGCATTTT
D: TRBD1; size: many; V: TRBV2; J: TRBJ2-1; CDR3: CASSARQGRGNEQFF; DNA: TGTGCCAGCAGCGCCCGACAGGGCAGGGGGAATGAGCAGTTCTTC
D: TRBD1; size: .; V: TRBV6-2/TRBV6-3; J: TRBJ2-7; CDR3: CASTLDRAEQYF; DNA: TGTGCCAGCACCCTGGACAGGGCCGAGCAGTACTTC
D: TRBD1; size: many; V: TRBV24-1; J: TRBJ1-1; CDR3: CATRGTGDTEAFF; DNA: TGTGCCACCAGGGGGACAGGGGACACTGAAGCTTTCTTT
D: .; size: few; V: TRBV29-1; J: TRBJ2-5; CDR3: CSVDLRGGFGETQYF; DNA: TGCAGCGTTGATCTCCGAGGGGGGTTCGGAGAGACCCAGTACTTC
D: TRBD2; size: .; V: TRBV4-1; J: TRBJ2-7; CDR3: CASSPREYPYEQYF; DNA: TGCGCCAGCAGCCCGCGGGAGTACCCCTACGAGCAGTACTTC
D: TRBD1; size: few; V: TRBV28; J: TRBJ2-1; CDR3: CASRRPGQNNEQFF; DNA: TGTGCCAGCAGGCGGCCGGGACAGAACAATGAGCAGTTCTTC
D: TRBD2; size: few; V: TRBV9; J: TRBJ2-1; CDR3: CASTSSGTSYNEQFF; DNA: TGTGCCAGCACCAGTAGCGGGACCTCCTACAATGAGCAGTTCTTC
D: .; size: .; V: TRBV25-1; J: TRBJ2-1; CDR3: CASSELKGRETQFF; DNA: TGTGCCAGCAGTGAATTGAAGGGTAGAGAGACCCAGTTCTTC
D: .; size: many; V: TRBV2; J: TRBJ2-3; CDR3: CASSETGMGTDTQYF; DNA: TGTGCCAGCAGTGAAACAGGGATGGGCACAGATACGCAGTATTTT
D: .; size: few; V: TRBV2; J: TRBJ2-5; CDR3: CASSVGDRETQYF; DNA: TGTGCCAGCAGTGTAGGGGACCGGGAGACCCAGTACTTC
D: .; size: .; V: TRBV4-3; J: TRBJ2-2; CDR3: CASSQGRDYTGELFF; DNA: TGCGCCAGCAGCCAAGGCCGGGACTACACCGGGGAGCTGTTTTTT
D: TRBD2; size: .; V: TRBV19; J: TRBJ2-1; CDR3: CASSMTSSGEQFF; DNA: TGTGCCAGTAGTATGACTTCTAGCGGTGAGCAGTTCTTC
D: .; size: many; V: TRBV5-6; J: TRBJ2-7; CDR3: CASSPPGREYEQYF; DNA: TGTGCCAGCAGCCCCCCCGGGAGAGAATACGAGCAGTACTTC
D: .; size: many; V: TRBV29-1; J: TRBJ1-2; CDR3: CSVGTGNYGYTF; DNA: TGCAGCGTTGGAACAGGGAACTATGGCTACACCTTC
D: TRBD1; size: .; V: TRBV5-1; J: TRBJ2-1; CDR3: CASGLTGESYNEQFF; DNA: TGCGCCAGCGGCTTGACAGGGGAGTCCTACAATGAGCAGTTCTTC
D: TRBD1; size: many; V: TRBV12-3/TRBV12-4; J: TRBJ1-1; CDR3: CASSLRQGAEAFF; DNA: TGTGCCAGCAGTTTACGACAGGGGGCTGAAGCTTTCTTT
D: TRBD2; size: many; V: TRBV28; J: TRBJ2-7; CDR3: CASRGGGLVAYEQYF; DNA: TGTGCCAGCAGGGGGGGGGGACTAGTTGCTTACGAGCAGTACTTC
D: TRBD1; size: .; V: TRBV2; J: TRBJ1-2; CDR3: CASSGDRGFEGYTF; DNA: TGTGCCAGCAGTGGGGACAGGGGGTTCGAGGGCTACACCTTC
D: .; size: .; V: TRBV10-3; J: TRBJ2-7; CDR3: CAISEWKDYEQYF; DNA: TGTGCCATCAGTGAGTGGAAAGACTACGAGCAGTACTTC
D: TRBD2; size: many; V: TRBV5-1; J: TRBJ2-1; CDR3: CASSLRGDLANEQFF; DNA: TGCGCCAGCAGCCTTCGGGGGGACTTGGCCAATGAGCAGTTCTTC
D: TRBD2; size: few; V: TRBV20-1; J: TRBJ2-5; CDR3: CSATRPAGGGTQYF; DNA: TGCAGTGCTACCCGTCCAGCGGGAGGAGGGACCCAGTACTTC
D: .; size: few; V: TRBV10-2; J: TRBJ2-2; CDR3: CASSESSNTGELFF; DNA: TGCGCCAGCAGTGAGTCGTCTAACACCGGGGAGCTGTTTTTT
D: .; size: many; V: TRBV7-9; J: TRBJ2-3; CDR3: CASSPRYRTASTDTQYF; DNA: TGTGCCAGCAGCCCCCGGTACAGGACCGCTAGCACAGATACGCAGTATTTT
D: .; size: .; V: TRBV6-1; J: TRBJ2-5; CDR3: CASSEDRGRQETQYF; DNA: TGTGCCAGCAGTGAGGACAGAGGCCGCCAAGAGACCCAGTACTTC